A single sample is the source of the 27 T cell receptor beta chains below, sequenced in a study of T cells after yellow fever vaccination. TCRdb called the 5' RACE reads again in MiXCR, with one record for every CDR3 protein. The sample contains hundreds of thousands of distinct CDR3 sequences, over 15% of which appear only once. The source material was PBMCs, sampled before the yellow fever booster vaccination. Receptors were obtained from a man younger than 30 who received the YFV17D yellow fever vaccine.

The genes are TRBV3-1 and TRBJ1-1; 7 positions agree with TRBD1. Germline lookup yields CDR1 LGHDT and CDR2 YNNKEL (reference sequence). This CDR3 has 16 amino acids. V lost 2 bases, J lost 3 bases, and 9 bases stayed unmatched. CDR3 sequence: CASSQHKSGTDTEAFF. The CDR3 DNA reads as TGTGCCAGCAGCCAACACAAGTCTGGGACAGACACTGAAGCTTTCTTT.

V is TRBV5-1 and J is TRBJ2-3; 7 bases align to TRBD2. Germline CDR1 is SGHRS and CDR2 is YFSETQ. V lost 0 bases to trimming and J lost 0 bases; unmatched junction nucleotides: 4. The CDR3 has 16 residues. In DNA, the CDR3 is TGCGCCAGCAGCTTGGGGAGCGGGGCGAGCACAGATACGCAGTATTTT. Its translation is CASSLGSGASTDTQYF.

The rearrangement uses TRBV9 and TRBJ2-5, with D uncertain. Trimming took off 0 bases at V and 4 bases at J, with 10 bases between the two ends. Germline V gene lookup returns CDR1 SGDLS and CDR2 YYNGEE. This CDR3 has 14 amino acids. The CDR3 sequence: CASSVEKGGETQYF. The DNA for the CDR3 is TGTGCCAGCAGCGTAGAGAAGGGTGGAGAGACCCAGTACTTC.

This clonotype was recorded a few times. V is TRBV10-3 and J is TRBJ2-7, with 7 bases fitting TRBD1. This CDR3 has 13 amino acids. Germline CDR1 ENHRY, CDR2 SYGVKD. The ends lost 4 bases at V and 4 bases at J; junction bases unmatched: 4. CDR3: CAISGGQLYEQYF. The CDR3, as DNA: TGTGCCATCAGTGGGGGACAGCTTTACGAGCAGTACTTC.

There are a few counts of this clonotype. The chain uses TRBV20-1 and TRBJ1-2, with 8 positions matching TRBD1. Trimming at V came to 0 bases and at J to 7 bases, leaving 7 bases not matched to a gene. This CDR3 is 14 amino acids long. CDR1 is DFQATT, CDR2 SNEGSKA, per germline (reference sequence). This chain's CDR3 is CSARELTGGFGYTF. The CDR3, as DNA: TGCAGTGCTAGAGAGCTAACAGGGGGGTTTGGCTACACCTTC.

This chain joins TRBV5-1 and TRBJ1-2; D unresolved. The germline V gene encodes CDR1 SGHRS and CDR2 YFSETQ. Trimming pared 4 bases from V and 5 bases from J, leaving 6 bases between. This CDR3 contains 11 residues. The CDR3 loop reads CASSNQYGYTF. The CDR3 region has the DNA TGCGCCAGCAGCAACCAGTATGGCTACACCTTC.

The chain recombines TRBV4-3 with TRBJ2-7; 16 bases align to TRBD2. The CDR3 spans 16 residues. Losses at the gene ends were 4 bases for V and 4 bases for J; bases not matched to a gene: 4. Germline V gene sequence: CDR1 LGHNA, CDR2 YSLEER. The CDR3, as DNA: TGCGCCAGCAGCCTGGGACTAGCGGGGGGGCTGTACGAGCAGTACTTC. It codes for CASSLGLAGGLYEQYF.

In its sample, this clonotype was seen many times. This chain connects TRBV6-2 or TRBV6-3 to TRBJ1-5; TRBD1 agrees at 7 bases. The V and J ends lost 6 bases and 7 bases, in that order; junction bases with no gene match: 6. In germline, CDR1 is MNHEY, CDR2 SVGEGT. The CDR3 covers 13 residues. CDR3 DNA sequence: TGTGCCAGCAGCTACAGGGGTGGACAGCCCCAGCATTTT. Translation: CASSYRGGQPQHF.

This clonotype was detected only a few times. The CDR3 DNA follows: TGCGCCAGCAGCTTGGTCGGCGCAGGCGACGGAGCTTTCTTT. It codes for CASSLVGAGDGAFF. The rearrangement uses TRBV5-1 and TRBJ1-1; D gene uncertain. Trimming cost V 0 bases and J 10 bases, with 16 bases left between them. CDR3 length: 14 amino acids. Germline V lookup: CDR1 SGHRS, CDR2 YFSETQ.

This clonotype was observed a few times. The chain recombines TRBV6-2 or TRBV6-3 with TRBJ1-3; D gene ambiguous. Per the germline V gene, CDR1 is MNHEY and CDR2 is SVGEGT. The CDR3 totals 14 residues. The V gene lost 8 bases and the J gene lost 1 base, with 12 bases spanning the gap. CDR3 protein: CASHSGGSGNTIYF. For the CDR3, the DNA is TGTGCCAGCCATTCCGGAGGATCTGGAAACACCATATATTTT.

This clonotype was detected a few times. The chain links TRBV9 to TRBJ2-2; TRBD2 aligns across 8 bases. Germline assignment: CDR1 SGDLS and CDR2 YYNGEE. V shed 3 bases, J shed 3 bases, and the junction held 7 bases outside the gene matches. The CDR3 spans 16 residues. CDR3 residues: CASSAGGGRYTGELFF. CDR3 coding DNA: TGTGCCAGCAGCGCCGGGGGGGGCCGGTACACCGGGGAGCTGTTTTTT.

This clonotype was picked up a small number of times. The chain joins TRBV11-2 to TRBJ2-1; possibly TRBD1 or TRBD2 for D (5 bases each). The V end was cut by 0 bases, the J end by 10 bases, with 7 bases between. CDR3 size: 12 residues. Germline CDR1 and CDR2: SGHAT and FQNNGV. CDR3 coding DNA: TGTGCCAGCAGCTTAGAGGGGGTCGAGCAGTTCTTC. Amino acids: CASSLEGVEQFF.

Remarks on this clonotype: An end of the junction differs from the germline gene, which may be a read error. This rearrangement joins TRBV7-7 to TRBJ2-2; 7 bases are shared with TRBD2. Per the germline V gene, CDR1 is SSHAT and CDR2 is FNYEAQ (reference sequence). This CDR3 is 16 amino acids long. This CDR3 reads CASSRTTSSRTGELFF. CDR3 nucleotide sequence: TGTGCTAGCAGCCGCACGACTAGCTCTCGCACCGGGGAGCTGTTTTTT. Full variable domain (remainder filled in from reference TRBV7-7 and TRBJ2-2): GAGVSQSPRYKVTKRGQDVTLRCDPISSHATLYWYQQALGQGPEFLTYFNYEAQPDKSGLPSDRFSAERPEGSISTLTIQRTEQRDSAMYRCASSRTTSSRTGELFFGEGSRLTVL.

This sequence joins TRBV10-2 and TRBJ2-2; 7 bases align to TRBD1. The CDR3 contains 15 residues. V shed 8 bases and J 0 bases; nucleotides not matched to a gene: 6. The germline CDR1 and CDR2 sequences are WSHSY and SAAADI. Here the CDR3 DNA reads TGCGCCAGCCACGAAGGGACAGCGAACACCGGGGAGCTGTTTTTT. Protein sequence: CASHEGTANTGELFF.

This clonotype was seen only a few times. This rearrangement joins TRBV7-7 to TRBJ2-5, with D perhaps TRBD2 (6 bases). CDR3 length: 16 residues. Germline assignment: CDR1 SSHAT and CDR2 FNYEAQ (reference sequence). The V end was cut by 5 bases, the J end by 0 bases, with 16 bases between. CDR3 residues: CASSRYGGSYQETQYF. The CDR3 nucleotides read TGTGCCAGCAGCCGTTACGGGGGATCCTACCAAGAGACCCAGTACTTC.

The rearrangement links TRBV5-6 to TRBJ2-1; tentatively, D is TRBD2 (7 bases). Germline V CDR1 and CDR2: SGHDT, YYEEEE. The CDR3 contains 14 residues. V was cut by 0 bases and J by 7 bases, with 11 bases left in between. The CDR3 bases are TGTGCCAGCAGCTTGGGGGGGGGGCCGAATGAGCAGTTCTTC. Translation gives CASSLGGGPNEQFF.

This clonotype was seen more than once but under ten times. This chain links TRBV29-1 with TRBJ1-1; D may be TRBD1 (6 bases). Germline-derived CDR1 and CDR2 are SQVTM and ANQGSEA. This CDR3 has 15 residues. Trimming took off 0 bases at V and 6 bases at J, with 17 bases between the two ends. CDR3 in DNA: TGCAGCGTTGAAGATCACGGCGGGGGGCCCTCTGAAGCTTTCTTT. Protein sequence: CSVEDHGGGPSEAFF.

The CDR3, as DNA: TGTGCCAGCAGCCGCAGGGGATCGGAGACCCAGTACTTC. Residues: CASSRRGSETQYF. The chain links TRBV11-3 to TRBJ2-5, with D tentatively TRBD1 (6 bases). The CDR3 has 13 residues. Germline V gene data show CDR1 as SGHNT and CDR2 as YENEEA. V shed 5 bases and J shed 5 bases, with 12 bases lying between them. Together with reference TRBV11-3 and TRBJ2-5, the CDR3 gives the full variable domain: EAGVVQSPRYKIIEKKQPVAFWCNPISGHNTLYWYLQNLGQGPELLIRYENEEAVDDSQLPKDRFSAERLKGVDSTLKIQPAELGDSAVYLCASSRRGSETQYFGPGTRLLVL.

This clonotype showed up just a few times. This chain uses TRBV18 with TRBJ1-1; no firm D call. The CDR3 contains 14 residues. The germline V gene has CDR1 KGHSH and CDR2 LQKENI. V lost 1 base to trimming and J lost 7 bases, with 13 bases between them. The CDR3 here is CASSPRGMEVEAFF. CDR3 nucleotides: TGTGCCAGCTCACCACGAGGAATGGAAGTTGAAGCTTTCTTT.

This clonotype was counted at least ten times. This chain connects TRBV5-6 to TRBJ2-3, with D possibly matching TRBD2 (6 bases). Germline CDR1 and CDR2: SGHDT and YYEEEE. The CDR3 extends over 12 amino acids. V shed 3 bases and J shed 4 bases, with 6 bases lying between them. CDR3 sequence reads: CASSWGADTQYF. The CDR3 DNA reads TGTGCCAGCAGCTGGGGGGCAGATACGCAGTATTTT.

The chain carries TRBV11-2 and TRBJ2-3; D is uncertain. Germline loops: CDR1 SGHAT, CDR2 FQNNGV. Trimming took off 5 bases at V and 4 bases at J, with 10 bases between the two ends. CDR3 length equals 13 residues. The CDR3 DNA reads as TGTGCCAGCAGCACTTCGCCCCCAGATACGCAGTATTTT. Translated: CASSTSPPDTQYF. Full variable domain (rest looked up from reference TRBV11-2 and TRBJ2-3): EAGVAQSPRYKIIEKRQSVAFWCNPISGHATLYWYQQILGQGPKLLIQFQNNGVVDDSQLPKDRFSAERLKGVDSTLKIQPAKLEDSAVYLCASSTSPPDTQYFGPGTRLTVL.

This clonotype was detected a few times. The chain is built from TRBV7-2 and TRBJ2-2; 7 bases are a match to TRBD1. V lost 5 bases, J lost 6 bases, and 6 bases stayed unmatched. There are 14 residues in the CDR3. Germline CDR1 SGHTA, CDR2 FQGNSA. The chain's CDR3 is CASSRNRGAGELFF. The DNA for the CDR3 is TGTGCCAGCAGCCGTAACAGGGGCGCCGGGGAGCTGTTTTTT.

In its sample, this clonotype was seen many times. This chain uses TRBV12-3 or TRBV12-4 with TRBJ1-2, with D perhaps TRBD1 (5 bases). CDR3 size: 14 residues. V lost 5 bases to trimming and J lost 6 bases, with 16 bases between them. The CDR3 DNA sequence: TGTGCCAGCAGTCCCCAATCGGGGCACGATGGCTACACCTTC. It specifies CASSPQSGHDGYTF.

This rearrangement joins TRBV7-9 to TRBJ2-2, with 7 bases that match TRBD1. The germline gives CDR1 SEHNR, CDR2 FQNEAQ (reference sequence). The CDR3 spans 15 residues. J was trimmed by 3 bases and V by 1 base; bases with no gene match: 2. CDR3 in DNA: TGTGCCAGCAGCTTAGGGGGACAGTACACCGGGGAGCTGTTTTTT. This translates into CASSLGGQYTGELFF.

The chain is built from TRBV6-1 and TRBJ2-5; the match to TRBD1 covers 12 bases. Germline V gives CDR1 MNHNS, CDR2 SASEGT. Unmatched junction bases numbered 8, after V lost 7 bases and J lost 5 bases. This CDR3 is 15 amino acids long. The CDR3 sequence: CASNRGTGGAETQYF. In nucleotides, the CDR3 is TGTGCCAGCAACAGGGGGACAGGGGGCGCCGAGACCCAGTACTTC.

A few counts support this clonotype. The J gene is TRBJ1-1, the V gene TRBV2; D remains ambiguous. With 8 bases removed from V and 0 bases from J, the gap between germline ends came to 7 bases. CDR1 and CDR2 (germline): SNHLY, FYNNEI. The CDR3 is made up of 12 amino acids. The CDR3 nucleotides read TGTGCCAGCGAGCGGCTGAACACTGAAGCTTTCTTT. Translation gives CASERLNTEAFF.

Notes on this clonotype: Since a much larger clone is just one base distant, this may be a read error. The chain combines TRBV29-1 with TRBJ2-7; D gene uncertain. Germline V gene lookup returns CDR1 SQVTM and CDR2 ANQGSEA. The CDR3 runs 13 residues. CDR3 sequence (DNA): TGCTGCGTTGGTCCCAGCGACGCCGCCGAGCAGTACTTC. As protein: CCVGPSDAAEQYF.